Following are 2 T cell receptor beta chains from one sample sequenced in a study of cytomegalovirus exposure and HLA in healthy donors. Primers included in the PCR were 60 Vbeta and 13 Jbeta primers. The method was immunoSEQ multiplex PCR; TCRdb's version includes in-frame clones alone and lacks a portion of them. The sample lists roughly 180,000 clones, 75% to 80% occurring once. The sequenced sample was PBMCs. The receptors derive from a female donor in good health and CMV-seronegative.

The chain joins TRBV27 to TRBJ2-7, with TRBD2 matching 9 bases. The germline gives CDR1 MNHEY, CDR2 SMNVEV (reference sequence). The V and J ends lost 3 bases and 3 bases, in that order; junction bases with no gene match: 3. The CDR3 loop spans 14 amino acids. The CDR3 sequence: CASSLREGIYEQYF. DNA of the CDR3: TGTGCCAGCAGTTTGCGGGAGGGTATCTACGAGCAGTACTTC.

The chain's CDR3 is CASSLAGKAGELFF. In nucleotides, the CDR3 is TGCGCCAGCAGCTTAGCCGGGAAGGCCGGGGAGCTGTTTTTT. V is TRBV5-1 and J is TRBJ2-2; weak D call: TRBD2 (5 bases). The V gene lost 2 bases and the J gene lost 6 bases, with 11 bases spanning the gap. Germline CDR1 SGHRS, CDR2 YFSETQ. The CDR3 totals 14 residues.